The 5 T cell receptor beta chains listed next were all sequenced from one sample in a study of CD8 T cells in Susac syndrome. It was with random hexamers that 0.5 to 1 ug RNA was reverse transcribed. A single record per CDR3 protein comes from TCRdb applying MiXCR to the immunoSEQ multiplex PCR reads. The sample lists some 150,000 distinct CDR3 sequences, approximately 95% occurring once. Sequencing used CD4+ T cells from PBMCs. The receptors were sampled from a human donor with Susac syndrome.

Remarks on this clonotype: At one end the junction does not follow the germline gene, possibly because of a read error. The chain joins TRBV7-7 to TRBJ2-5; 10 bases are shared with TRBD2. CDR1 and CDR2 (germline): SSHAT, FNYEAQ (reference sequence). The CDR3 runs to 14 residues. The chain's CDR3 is CASSLAGARETQYF. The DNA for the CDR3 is TGTGCTAGCAGCCTAGCGGGGGCACGAGAGACCCAGTACTTC.

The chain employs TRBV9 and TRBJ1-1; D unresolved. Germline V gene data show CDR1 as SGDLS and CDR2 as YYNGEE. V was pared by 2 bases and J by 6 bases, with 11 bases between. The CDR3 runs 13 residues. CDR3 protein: CASSVRPSAEAFF. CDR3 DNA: TGTGCCAGCAGCGTCCGCCCGAGTGCTGAAGCTTTCTTT.

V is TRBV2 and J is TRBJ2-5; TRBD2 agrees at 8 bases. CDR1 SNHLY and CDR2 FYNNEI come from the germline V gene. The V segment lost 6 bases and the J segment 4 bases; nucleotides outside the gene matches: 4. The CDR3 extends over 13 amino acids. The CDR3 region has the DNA TGTGCCAGCAGCGCTCGGGGGGGAGAGACCCAGTACTTC. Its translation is CASSARGGETQYF.

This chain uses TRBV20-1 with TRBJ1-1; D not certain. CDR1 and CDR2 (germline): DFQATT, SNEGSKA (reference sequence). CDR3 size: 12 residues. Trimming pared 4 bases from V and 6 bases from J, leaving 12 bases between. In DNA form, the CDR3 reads TGCAGTGCTATGGGCAGGAGTTCTGAAGCTTTCTTT. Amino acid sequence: CSAMGRSSEAFF.

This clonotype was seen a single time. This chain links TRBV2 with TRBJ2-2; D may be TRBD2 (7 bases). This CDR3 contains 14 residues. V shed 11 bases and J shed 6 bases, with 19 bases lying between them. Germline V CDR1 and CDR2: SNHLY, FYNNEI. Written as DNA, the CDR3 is TGTGCCGGGGGGGCGGGAAGTGGCCCCGGGGAGCTGTTTTTT. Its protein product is CAGGAGSGPGELFF.